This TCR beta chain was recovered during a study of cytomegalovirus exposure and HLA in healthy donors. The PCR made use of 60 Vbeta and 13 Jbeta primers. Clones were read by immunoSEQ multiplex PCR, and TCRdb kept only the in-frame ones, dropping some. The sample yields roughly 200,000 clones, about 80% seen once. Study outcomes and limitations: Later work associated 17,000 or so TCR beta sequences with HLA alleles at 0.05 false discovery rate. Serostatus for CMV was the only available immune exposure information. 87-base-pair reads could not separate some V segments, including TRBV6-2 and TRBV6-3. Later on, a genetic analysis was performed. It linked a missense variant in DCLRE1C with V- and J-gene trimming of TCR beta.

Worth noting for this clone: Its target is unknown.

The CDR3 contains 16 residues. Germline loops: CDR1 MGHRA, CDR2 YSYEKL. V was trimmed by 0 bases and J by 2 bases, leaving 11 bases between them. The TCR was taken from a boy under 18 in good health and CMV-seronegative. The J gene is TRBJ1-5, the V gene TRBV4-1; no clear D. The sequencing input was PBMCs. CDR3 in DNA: TGCGCCAGCAGCCAAGATCGGCGGGCCGGCAATCAGCCCCAGCATTTT. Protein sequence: CASSQDRRAGNQPQHF.